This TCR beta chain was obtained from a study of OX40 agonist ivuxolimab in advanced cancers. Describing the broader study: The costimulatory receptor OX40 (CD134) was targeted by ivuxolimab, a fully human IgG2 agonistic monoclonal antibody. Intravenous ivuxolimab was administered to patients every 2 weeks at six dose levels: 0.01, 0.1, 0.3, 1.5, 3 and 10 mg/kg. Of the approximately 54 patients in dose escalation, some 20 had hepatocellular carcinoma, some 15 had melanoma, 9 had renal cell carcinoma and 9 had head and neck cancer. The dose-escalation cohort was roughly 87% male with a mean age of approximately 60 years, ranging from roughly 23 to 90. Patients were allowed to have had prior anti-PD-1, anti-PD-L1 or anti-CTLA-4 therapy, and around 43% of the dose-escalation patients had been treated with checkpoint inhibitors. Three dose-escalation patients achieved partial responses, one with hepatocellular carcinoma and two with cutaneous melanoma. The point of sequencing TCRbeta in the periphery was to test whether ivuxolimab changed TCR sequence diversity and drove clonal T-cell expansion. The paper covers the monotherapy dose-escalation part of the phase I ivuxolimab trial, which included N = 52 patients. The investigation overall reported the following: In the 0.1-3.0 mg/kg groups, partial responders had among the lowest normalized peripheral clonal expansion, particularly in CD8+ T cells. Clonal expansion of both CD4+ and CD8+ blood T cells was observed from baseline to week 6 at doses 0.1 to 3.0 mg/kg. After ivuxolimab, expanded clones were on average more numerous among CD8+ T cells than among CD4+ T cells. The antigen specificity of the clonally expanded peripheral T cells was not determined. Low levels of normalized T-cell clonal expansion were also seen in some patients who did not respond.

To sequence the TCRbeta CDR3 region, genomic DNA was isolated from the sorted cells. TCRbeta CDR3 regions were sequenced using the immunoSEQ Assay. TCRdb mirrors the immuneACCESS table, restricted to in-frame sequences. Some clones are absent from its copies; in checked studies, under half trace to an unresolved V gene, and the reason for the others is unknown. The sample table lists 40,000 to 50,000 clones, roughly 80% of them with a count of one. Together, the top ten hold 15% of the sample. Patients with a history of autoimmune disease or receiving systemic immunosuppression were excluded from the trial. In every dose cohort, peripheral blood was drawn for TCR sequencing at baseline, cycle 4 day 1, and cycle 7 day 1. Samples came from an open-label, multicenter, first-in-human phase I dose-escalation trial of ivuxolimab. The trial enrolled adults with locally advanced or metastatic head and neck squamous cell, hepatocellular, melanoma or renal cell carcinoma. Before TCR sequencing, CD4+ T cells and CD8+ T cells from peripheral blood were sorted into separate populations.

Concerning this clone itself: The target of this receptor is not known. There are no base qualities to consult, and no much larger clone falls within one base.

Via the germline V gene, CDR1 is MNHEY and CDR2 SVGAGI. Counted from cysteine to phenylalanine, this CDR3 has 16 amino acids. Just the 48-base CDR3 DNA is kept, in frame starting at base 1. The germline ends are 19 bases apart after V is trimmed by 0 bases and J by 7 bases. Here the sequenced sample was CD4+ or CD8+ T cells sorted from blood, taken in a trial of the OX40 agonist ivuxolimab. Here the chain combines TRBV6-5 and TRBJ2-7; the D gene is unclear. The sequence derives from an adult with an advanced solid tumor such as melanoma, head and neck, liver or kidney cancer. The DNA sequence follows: TGTGCCAGCAGTTACTCCCCCTCCTCCAAGATTGGGGAGCAGTACTTC. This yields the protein CASSYSPSSKIGEQYF.